This is a list of T cell receptor beta chains from one sample in a study of T cells in Graves' hyperthyroidism and ophthalmopathy. TCRdb re-derived calls from the multiplex PCR reads in MiXCR, one entry per CDR3 protein. The sample includes about 130,000 distinct CDR3 sequences, roughly a fifth seen only once; the top ten take 67%. Sample: blood. The origin of the receptors is a woman between 50 and 59 years old with Graves' hyperthyroidism that later progressed to Graves' ophthalmopathy. CDR3s include the opening cysteine and the closing phenylalanine or tryptophan. The order of the fields is D gene, V gene, clone size, J gene, CDR3 length, CDR3 DNA, CDR3 protein. The D gene is left open where the match is weak. A clone size is listed for some rows: how often the clone was seen (once, few, many), or a class if it is expanded.

.,TRBV29-1,few,TRBJ1-2,12,TGCAGCGTTGAGGGGAATCCATATGGCTACACCTTC,CSVEGNPYGYTF
.,TRBV7-3,.,TRBJ2-1,13,TGTGCCAGCAGCTTAACGAGGAATGATGAGCAGTTCTTC,CASSLTRNDEQFF
TRBD1,TRBV6-1,.,TRBJ1-5,13,TGTGCCAGCAGCACAGGGGGTAATCAGCCCCAGCATTTT,CASSTGGNQPQHF
TRBD2,TRBV6-1,many,TRBJ2-5,20,TGTGCCAGCAGACGGACAGTGTTTTGGGCTAGCGGGAGGGCGAGAGAGACCCAGTACTTC,CASRRTVFWASGRARETQYF
TRBD1,TRBV2,.,TRBJ2-2,14,TGTGCCAGCAGTAAGGGACAGGGAACCGGGGAGCTGTTTTTT,CASSKGQGTGELFF
TRBD1,TRBV6-1,few,TRBJ2-1,12,TGTGCCAGCAGGGACAGGGCAGGTGAGCAGTTCTTC,CASRDRAGEQFF
.,TRBV4-1,many,TRBJ1-1,14,TGCGCCAGCAGCCAAGACCCGACAGGTGCGTTAGCTTTCTTT,CASSQDPTGALAFF
TRBD1,TRBV20-1,.,TRBJ2-7,16,TGCAGTGCTAGAGATCGAACTGGACAGGGGGCCGGGGAGCAGTACTTC,CSARDRTGQGAGEQYF
TRBD2,TRBV6-1,many,TRBJ2-5,18,TGTGCCAGCAGGCCAACGGGACTAGCGGGTCCGGGGGGGGAGACCCAGTACTTC,CASRPTGLAGPGGETQYF
.,TRBV5-1,many,TRBJ2-5,14,TGCGCCAGCAGCTCCGGACGGGACTTGGGGGCCCAGTACTTC,CASSSGRDLGAQYF
.,TRBV14,.,TRBJ2-7,15,TGTGCCAGCAGCCAACTCGGGACAACTATCTACGAGCAGTACTTC,CASSQLGTTIYEQYF
.,TRBV9,many,TRBJ1-1,13,TGTGCCAGCAGTCGACAGTTGAACACTGAAGCTTTCTTT,CASSRQLNTEAFF
.,TRBV9,.,TRBJ2-5,15,TGTGCCAGCAGCGCTCATGGGGAAGCGGAAGAGACCCAGTACTTC,CASSAHGEAEETQYF
.,TRBV12-3/TRBV12-4,many,TRBJ1-2,14,TGTGCCAGCAGTTTAACACGGGGGCTGGGGGGCTACACCTTC,CASSLTRGLGGYTF
TRBD2,TRBV3-1,once,TRBJ2-3,15,TGTGCCAGCAGCCTAGCTAGCGGGAGCGGAGATACGCAGTATTTT,CASSLASGSGDTQYF
TRBD2,TRBV29-1,many,TRBJ2-2,15,TGCAGCGTTGGACTAGCGGGAGAGAACACCGGGGAGCTGTTTTTT,CSVGLAGENTGELFF
.,TRBV19,.,TRBJ2-3,12,TGTGCCAGTAATCACCCCACAGATACGCAGTATTTT,CASNHPTDTQYF
TRBD2,TRBV7-6,.,TRBJ2-3,16,TGTGCCAGCAGCAAGGGACTAGCGGGAGATGGAGATACGCAGTATTTT,CASSKGLAGDGDTQYF
.,TRBV20-1,many,TRBJ1-2,15,TGCAGTGCTAGAGTAGCCGCGGGGACGGATTATGGCTACACCTTC,CSARVAAGTDYGYTF
TRBD2,TRBV11-2,many,TRBJ2-1,14,TGTGCCAGCACCGGGACTAGCGGCCACAATGAGCAGTTCTTC,CASTGTSGHNEQFF
.,TRBV12-3/TRBV12-4,many,TRBJ1-1,12,TGTGCCAGCAGTTTCGGAGGGACTGAAGCTTTCTTT,CASSFGGTEAFF
TRBD2,TRBV15,many,TRBJ2-3,14,TGTGCCACCAGCAGGCGGGAGAGCACAGATACGCAGTATTTT,CATSRRESTDTQYF
TRBD1,TRBV5-5,few,TRBJ1-2,14,TGTGCCAGCAGCCGGACAGGGGTTAACTATGGCTACACCTTC,CASSRTGVNYGYTF
TRBD1,TRBV6-1,few,TRBJ2-6,15,TGTGCCAGCAGACCCGACAGGGCGGGGGCCAACGTCCTGACTTTC,CASRPDRAGANVLTF
.,TRBV5-1,once,TRBJ1-1,14,TGCGCCAGCAGCATCGGGACCCCAAGGCCTGAAGCTTTCTTT,CASSIGTPRPEAFF
.,TRBV5-1,.,TRBJ2-3,17,TGCGCCAGCAGCTTGGCCGCGTGGGGAAGCAGCACAGATACGCAGTATTTT,CASSLAAWGSSTDTQYF
TRBD2,TRBV7-9,.,TRBJ2-3,16,TGTGCCAGCAGCTTAGGGGGGACTAGCTTAACCGGTACGCAGTATTTT,CASSLGGTSLTGTQYF
.,TRBV10-3,many,TRBJ1-1,14,TGTGCCATCAGCGTGGGGGACACCAGGTACGAAGCTTTCTTT,CAISVGDTRYEAFF
TRBD2,TRBV7-9,few,TRBJ2-2,16,TGTGCCAGCAGCAACACTAGCGGCCGCCACGCCGGGGAGCTGTTTTTT,CASSNTSGRHAGELFF
.,TRBV5-8,.,TRBJ2-1,15,TGTGCCAGCAGCTACGGGACCAACTCCTACAATGAGCAGTTCTTC,CASSYGTNSYNEQFF
.,TRBV28,many,TRBJ1-1,14,TGTGCCAGCAGTCCCCCTAGCAGGGGCACTGAAGCTTTCTTT,CASSPPSRGTEAFF
TRBD2,TRBV11-2,many,TRBJ2-1,15,TGTGCCAGCAGCTTACGGCGGGAGGGCCGCAATGAGCAGTTCTTC,CASSLRREGRNEQFF
TRBD2,TRBV12-3/TRBV12-4,many,TRBJ2-7,13,TGTGCCAGCAGTTTCGCGGGGGCCTACGAGCAGTACTTC,CASSFAGAYEQYF
.,TRBV6-1,many,TRBJ1-5,17,TGTGCCAGCACCAAAACAGCCCCAAGGGATAGCAATCAGCCCCAGCATTTT,CASTKTAPRDSNQPQHF
.,TRBV29-1,many,TRBJ2-5,13,TGCAGCGTTGATAGCGGATCCGGAGAGACCCAGTACTTC,CSVDSGSGETQYF
TRBD1,TRBV20-1,few,TRBJ1-3,15,TGCAGTGCTAACCGACAGGGAAGCTCTGGAAACACCATATATTTT,CSANRQGSSGNTIYF
.,TRBV20-1,few,TRBJ2-7,14,TGCAGTGCTAAGGGGGGTCCCCAGGGCCACGAGCAGTACTTC,CSAKGGPQGHEQYF
TRBD1,TRBV19,many,TRBJ1-1,17,TGTGCCAGTAGTGCCCGGGACAGGGGTGGCATGAACACTGAAGCTTTCTTT,CASSARDRGGMNTEAFF
TRBD1,TRBV7-9,few,TRBJ1-2,14,TGTGCCAGCAGCTCCAATGGACAGGGAACGGGCTACACCTTC,CASSSNGQGTGYTF
.,TRBV5-1,.,TRBJ1-2,14,TGCGCCAGCAGCTTGGAACTGGGGACCTATGGCTACACCTTC,CASSLELGTYGYTF
.,TRBV7-3,many,TRBJ2-3,16,TGTGCCAGCAGCTTAACCGGGCCAATTAGCACAGATACGCAGTATTTT,CASSLTGPISTDTQYF
TRBD1,TRBV6-1,few,TRBJ2-1,14,TGTGCCAGCAGTTCCAGACAGGGGTCCAATGAGCAGTTCTTC,CASSSRQGSNEQFF
.,TRBV15,few,TRBJ2-1,15,TGTGCCACCAGCAGAGATCCCCCTCCCTACAATGAGCAGTTCTTC,CATSRDPPPYNEQFF
.,TRBV2,many,TRBJ2-1,11,TGTGCCAGCAGGGAAGCAGATGAGCAGTTCTTC,CASREADEQFF
TRBD2,TRBV10-3,few,TRBJ2-3,15,TGTGCCATCAGCACCGGGACTAGCGGCACAGATACGCAGTATTTT,CAISTGTSGTDTQYF
.,TRBV24-1,many,TRBJ1-2,13,TGTGCCACCAGTGAGTGGACATATTCTGGCTACACCTTC,CATSEWTYSGYTF
TRBD2,TRBV7-9,many,TRBJ2-7,15,TGTGCCAGCAGCCCAGGGACTAGCGGGAGTGGCGAGCAGTACTTC,CASSPGTSGSGEQYF
.,TRBV6-2/TRBV6-3,many,TRBJ1-6,11,TGTGCCAGCACCGAGGACGAGACTCTCCACTTT,CASTEDETLHF
TRBD1,TRBV28,.,TRBJ1-1,15,TGCGCCAGCAGCATACGGACAGGGTCTGTACCTGAAGCTTTCTTT,CASSIRTGSVPEAFF
.,TRBV6-1,many,TRBJ1-2,13,TGTGCCAGCAGTGAGAGCGGTACCTATGGCTACACCTTC,CASSESGTYGYTF
TRBD2,TRBV3-1,many,TRBJ2-5,15,TGTGCCAGCAGCCTGGAAGCGGCTAGCGGAGAGACCCAGTACTTC,CASSLEAASGETQYF
.,TRBV3-2,.,TRBJ2-5,19,TGTGCCAGCAGCCAAGATCGGGTCTCGCGGGAGAGTCCTTGGGAGACCCAGTACTTC,CASSQDRVSRESPWETQYF
.,TRBV11-2,.,TRBJ2-1,14,TGTGCCAGCAGCTTAGCTCAGGGTCGGGTTGAGCAGTTCTTC,CASSLAQGRVEQFF
TRBD1,TRBV28,.,TRBJ2-1,15,TGTGCCAGCAGTGGAACAGGGGGTTTCTACAATGAGCAGTTCTTC,CASSGTGGFYNEQFF
TRBD1,TRBV12-5,many,TRBJ2-1,14,TGTGCTAGTGGTCCGGGACAGGGTAGAAATGAGCAGTTCTTC,CASGPGQGRNEQFF
.,TRBV28,many,TRBJ1-1,14,TGTGCCAGCAGTCCCGGCGCCATGAACACTGAAGCTTTCTTT,CASSPGAMNTEAFF
.,TRBV7-2,few,TRBJ1-1,12,TGTGCCAGCAGCTTAGGGCTTACTGAAGCTTTCTTT,CASSLGLTEAFF